This TCR beta chain was identified in a study of Graves' ophthalmopathy and Graves' hyperthyroidism. Amplifying from RNA transcripts, the study obtained TCR beta CDR3 regions. The authors performed first-round RT-PCR with HTBI primers and then a second-round multiplex PCR. TCRdb recomputed calls from the multiplex PCR reads with MiXCR, one row per CDR3 protein. The sample shows 450,000 or so distinct CDR3 sequences, over 13% of them seen only once. Germline V gene sequence: CDR1 SGHDN, CDR2 FVKESK. The length of the CDR3 is 13 residues. Trimming removed 0 bases at V and 4 bases at J, with 6 bases between. This clonotype was observed many times.

The chain uses TRBV14 and TRBJ1-1; no clear D gene. This sequence was found in a woman aged 25 to 45 with Graves' ophthalmopathy. Sequenced material: blood. The CDR3 sequence is CASSQDLVTEAFF. CDR3 DNA sequence: TGTGCCAGCAGCCAAGATCTGGTCACTGAAGCTTTCTTT.